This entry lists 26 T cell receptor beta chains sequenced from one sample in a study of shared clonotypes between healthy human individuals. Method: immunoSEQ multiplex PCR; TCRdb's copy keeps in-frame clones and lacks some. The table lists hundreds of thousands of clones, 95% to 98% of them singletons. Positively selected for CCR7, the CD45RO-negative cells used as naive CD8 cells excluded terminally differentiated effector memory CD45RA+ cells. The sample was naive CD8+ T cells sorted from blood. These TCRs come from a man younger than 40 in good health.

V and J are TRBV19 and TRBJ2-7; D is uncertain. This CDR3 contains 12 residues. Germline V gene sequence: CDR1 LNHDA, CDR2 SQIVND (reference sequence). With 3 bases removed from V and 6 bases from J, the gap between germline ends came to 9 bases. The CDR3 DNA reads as TGTGCCAGTAGTATTACTGGATCCGAGCAGTACTTC. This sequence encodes CASSITGSEQYF. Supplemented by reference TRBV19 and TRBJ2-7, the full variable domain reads DGGITQSPKYLFRKEGQNVTLSCEQNLNHDAMYWYRQDPGQGLRLIYYSQIVNDFQKGDIAEGYSVSREKKESFPLTVTSAQKNPTAFYLCASSITGSEQYFGPGTRLTVT.

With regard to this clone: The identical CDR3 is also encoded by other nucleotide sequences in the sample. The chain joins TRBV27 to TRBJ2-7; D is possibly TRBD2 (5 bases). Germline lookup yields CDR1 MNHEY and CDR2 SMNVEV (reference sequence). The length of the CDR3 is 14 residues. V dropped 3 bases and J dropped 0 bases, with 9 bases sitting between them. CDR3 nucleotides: TGTGCCAGCAGTTTGTCGGGAAGCTCCTACGAGCAGTACTTC. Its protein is CASSLSGSSYEQYF.

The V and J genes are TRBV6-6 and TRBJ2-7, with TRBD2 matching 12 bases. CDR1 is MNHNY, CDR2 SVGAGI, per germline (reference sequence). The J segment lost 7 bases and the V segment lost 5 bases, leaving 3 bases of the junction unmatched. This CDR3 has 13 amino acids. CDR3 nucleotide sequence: TGTGCCAGCAGTCGACTAGCGGGAGTTGAGCAGTACTTC. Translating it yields CASSRLAGVEQYF.

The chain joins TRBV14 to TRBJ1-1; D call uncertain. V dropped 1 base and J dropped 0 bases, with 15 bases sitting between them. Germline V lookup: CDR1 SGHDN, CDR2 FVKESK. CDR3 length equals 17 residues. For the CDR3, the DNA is TGTGCCAGCAGCCAAGTTCATTCTGGATACATGAACACTGAAGCTTTCTTT. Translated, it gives CASSQVHSGYMNTEAFF.

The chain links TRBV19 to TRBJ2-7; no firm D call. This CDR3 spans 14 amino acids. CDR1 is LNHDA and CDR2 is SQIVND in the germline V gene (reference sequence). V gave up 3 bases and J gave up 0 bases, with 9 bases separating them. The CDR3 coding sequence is TGTGCCAGTAGTATGGTTGGGAACTCCTACGAGCAGTACTTC. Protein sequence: CASSMVGNSYEQYF. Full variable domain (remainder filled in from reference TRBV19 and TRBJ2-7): DGGITQSPKYLFRKEGQNVTLSCEQNLNHDAMYWYRQDPGQGLRLIYYSQIVNDFQKGDIAEGYSVSREKKESFPLTVTSAQKNPTAFYLCASSMVGNSYEQYFGPGTRLTVT.

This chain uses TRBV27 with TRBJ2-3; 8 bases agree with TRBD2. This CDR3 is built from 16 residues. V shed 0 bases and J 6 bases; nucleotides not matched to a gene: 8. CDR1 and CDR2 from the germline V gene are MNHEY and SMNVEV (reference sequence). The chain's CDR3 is CASSLSTGLAHDTQYF. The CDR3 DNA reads TGTGCCAGCAGTTTATCTACCGGACTAGCACACGATACGCAGTATTTT.

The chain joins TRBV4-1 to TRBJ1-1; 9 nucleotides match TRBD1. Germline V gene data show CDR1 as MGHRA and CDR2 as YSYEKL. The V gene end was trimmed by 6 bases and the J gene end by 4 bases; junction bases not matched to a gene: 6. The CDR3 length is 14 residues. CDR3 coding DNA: TGCGCCAGCAGTCTGGACAGGGGAGTCACTGAAGCTTTCTTT. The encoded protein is CASSLDRGVTEAFF.

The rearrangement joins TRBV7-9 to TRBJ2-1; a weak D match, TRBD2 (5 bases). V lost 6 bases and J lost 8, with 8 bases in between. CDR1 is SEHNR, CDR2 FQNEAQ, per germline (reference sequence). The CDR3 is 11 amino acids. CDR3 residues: CASRLGDEQFF. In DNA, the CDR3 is TGTGCCAGCAGACTAGGAGATGAGCAGTTCTTC.

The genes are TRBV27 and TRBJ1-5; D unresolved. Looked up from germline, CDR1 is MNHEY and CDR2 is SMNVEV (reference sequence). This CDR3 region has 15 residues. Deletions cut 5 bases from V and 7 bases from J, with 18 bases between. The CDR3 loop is CASSPISGRLQPQHF. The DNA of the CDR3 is TGTGCCAGCAGTCCGATATCGGGGAGGTTACAGCCCCAGCATTTT.

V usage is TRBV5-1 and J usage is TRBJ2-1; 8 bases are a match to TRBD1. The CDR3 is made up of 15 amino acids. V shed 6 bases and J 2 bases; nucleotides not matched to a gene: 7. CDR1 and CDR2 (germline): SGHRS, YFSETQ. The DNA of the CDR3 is TGCGCCAGCATTCCCGGGACAGGAGCCTACAATGAGCAGTTCTTC. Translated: CASIPGTGAYNEQFF.

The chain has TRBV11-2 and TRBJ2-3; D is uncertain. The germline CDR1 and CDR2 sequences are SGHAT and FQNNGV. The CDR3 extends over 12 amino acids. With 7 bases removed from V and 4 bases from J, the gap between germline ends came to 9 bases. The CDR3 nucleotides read TGTGCCAGCACCCGGAGCGCAGATACGCAGTATTTT. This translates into CASTRSADTQYF.

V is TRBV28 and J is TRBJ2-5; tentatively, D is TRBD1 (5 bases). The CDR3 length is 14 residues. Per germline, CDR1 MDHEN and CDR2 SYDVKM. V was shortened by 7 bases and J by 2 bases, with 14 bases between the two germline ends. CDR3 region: CASNSLTDQETQYF. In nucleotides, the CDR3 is TGTGCCAGCAACAGTTTGACAGATCAAGAGACCCAGTACTTC.

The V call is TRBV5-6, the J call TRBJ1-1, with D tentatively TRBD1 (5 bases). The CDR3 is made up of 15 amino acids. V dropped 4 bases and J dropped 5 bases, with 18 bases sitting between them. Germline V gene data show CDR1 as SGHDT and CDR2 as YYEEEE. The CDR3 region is CASSNRPGGRTEAFF. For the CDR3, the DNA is TGTGCCAGCAGCAACCGCCCTGGGGGACGGACTGAAGCTTTCTTT. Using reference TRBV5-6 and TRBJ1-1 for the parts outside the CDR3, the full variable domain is DAGVTQSPTHLIKTRGQQVTLRCSPKSGHDTVSWYQQALGQGPQFIFQYYEEEERQRGNFPDRFSGHQFPNYSSELNVNALLLGDSALYLCASSNRPGGRTEAFFGQGTRLTVV.

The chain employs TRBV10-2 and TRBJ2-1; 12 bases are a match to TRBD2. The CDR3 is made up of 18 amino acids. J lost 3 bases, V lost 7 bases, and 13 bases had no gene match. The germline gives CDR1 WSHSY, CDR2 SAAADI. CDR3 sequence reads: CASTASLGLAGNYNEQFF. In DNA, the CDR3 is TGCGCCAGCACCGCAAGCCTAGGACTAGCGGGAAACTACAATGAGCAGTTCTTC.

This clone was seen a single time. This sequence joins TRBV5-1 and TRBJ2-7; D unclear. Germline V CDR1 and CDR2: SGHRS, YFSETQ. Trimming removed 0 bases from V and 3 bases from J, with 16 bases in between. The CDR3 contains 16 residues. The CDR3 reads CASSLALGMKVYEQYF. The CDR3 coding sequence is TGCGCCAGCAGCTTGGCCTTGGGGATGAAGGTCTACGAGCAGTACTTC.

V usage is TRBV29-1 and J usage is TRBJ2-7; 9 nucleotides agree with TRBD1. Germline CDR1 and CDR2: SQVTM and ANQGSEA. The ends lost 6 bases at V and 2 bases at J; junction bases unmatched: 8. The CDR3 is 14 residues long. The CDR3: CSVETGTGTYEQYF. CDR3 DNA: TGCAGCGTCGAAACCGGGACAGGGACCTACGAGCAGTACTTC.

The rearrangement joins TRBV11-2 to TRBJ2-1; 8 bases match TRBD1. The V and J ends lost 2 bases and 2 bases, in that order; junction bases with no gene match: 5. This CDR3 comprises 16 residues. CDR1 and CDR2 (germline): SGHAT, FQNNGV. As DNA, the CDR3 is TGTGCCAGCAGCTTACAGGACAGGGTGACCTACAATGAGCAGTTCTTC. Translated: CASSLQDRVTYNEQFF.

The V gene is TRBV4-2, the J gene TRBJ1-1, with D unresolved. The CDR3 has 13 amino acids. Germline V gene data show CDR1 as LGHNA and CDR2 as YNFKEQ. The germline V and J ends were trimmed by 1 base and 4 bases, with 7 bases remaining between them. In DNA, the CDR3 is TGTGCCAGCAGCCAAGCCCTATCCACTGAAGCTTTCTTT. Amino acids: CASSQALSTEAFF.

The CDR3 spells CASSETRDPYEQYF. CDR3 nucleotides: TGCGCCAGCAGTGAGACCCGGGACCCCTACGAGCAGTACTTC. This chain links TRBV10-1 with TRBJ2-7; the D call may be TRBD1 or TRBD2 (5 bases each). Germline lookup yields CDR1 WNHNN and CDR2 SYGVQD (reference sequence). V lost 2 bases and J lost 2, with 10 bases in between. The CDR3 sequence is 14 residues long.

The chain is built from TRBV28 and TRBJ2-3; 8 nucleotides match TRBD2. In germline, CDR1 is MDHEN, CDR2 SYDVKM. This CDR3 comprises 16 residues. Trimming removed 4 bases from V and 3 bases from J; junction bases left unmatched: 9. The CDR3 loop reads CASSSEAGVRTDTQYF. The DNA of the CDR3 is TGTGCCAGCAGTTCGGAAGCGGGAGTACGGACAGATACGCAGTATTTT.

The CDR3 DNA sequence: TGTGCCAGCAGCCCCCGGACGGCCGGGGAGCTGTTTTTT. Translating gives CASSPRTAGELFF. This chain joins TRBV7-9 and TRBJ2-2, with unresolved D. V lost 5 bases, J lost 6 bases, and 10 bases lay in between. CDR1 and CDR2 (germline): SEHNR, FQNEAQ (reference sequence). CDR3 length equals 13 residues.

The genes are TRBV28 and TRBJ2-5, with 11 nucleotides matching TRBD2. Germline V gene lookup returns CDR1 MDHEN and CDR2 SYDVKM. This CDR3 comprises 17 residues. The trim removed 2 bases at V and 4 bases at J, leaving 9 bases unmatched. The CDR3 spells CASSLEFTSGSSETQYF. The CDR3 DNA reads TGTGCCAGCAGTTTAGAATTTACTAGCGGGAGTTCAGAGACCCAGTACTTC.

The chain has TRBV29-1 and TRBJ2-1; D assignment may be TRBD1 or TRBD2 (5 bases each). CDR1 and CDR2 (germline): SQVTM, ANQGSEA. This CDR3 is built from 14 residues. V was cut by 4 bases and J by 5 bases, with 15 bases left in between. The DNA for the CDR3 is TGCAGCGTTGGTGGGACCCTAGTAGACAATGAGCAGTTCTTC. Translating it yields CSVGGTLVDNEQFF.

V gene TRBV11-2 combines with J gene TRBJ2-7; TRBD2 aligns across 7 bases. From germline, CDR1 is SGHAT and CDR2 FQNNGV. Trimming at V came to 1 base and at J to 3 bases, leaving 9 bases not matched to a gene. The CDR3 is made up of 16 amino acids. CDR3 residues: CASSLAGGRLYYEQYF. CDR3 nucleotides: TGTGCCAGCAGCTTAGCCGGCGGGAGACTTTACTACGAGCAGTACTTC.

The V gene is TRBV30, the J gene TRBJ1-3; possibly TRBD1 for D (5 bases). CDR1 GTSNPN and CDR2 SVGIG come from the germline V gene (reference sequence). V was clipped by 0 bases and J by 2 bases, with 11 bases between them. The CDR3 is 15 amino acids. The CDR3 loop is CAWSVGQGAGNTIYF. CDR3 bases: TGTGCCTGGAGTGTCGGCCAGGGCGCTGGAAACACCATATATTTT.

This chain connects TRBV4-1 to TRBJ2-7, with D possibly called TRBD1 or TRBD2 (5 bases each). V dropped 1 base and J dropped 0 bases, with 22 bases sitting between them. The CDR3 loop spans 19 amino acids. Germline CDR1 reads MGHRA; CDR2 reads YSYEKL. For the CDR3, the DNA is TGCGCCAGCAGCCAAGGTTGGGGGTCAGAAGGTTTGAGCTCCTACGAGCAGTACTTC. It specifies CASSQGWGSEGLSSYEQYF.